The clone carrying this TCR beta chain occurred once. Its target is unknown. The record originates from a study of cytomegalovirus exposure and HLA in healthy donors. 60 Vbeta and 13 Jbeta primers were used in PCR. In the original analysis: Counted up in a later analysis, unique TCR beta chains came to about 80 million, with roughly 11 million shared. The method was immunoSEQ multiplex PCR; TCRdb's version includes in-frame clones alone and lacks a portion of them. The V and J calls and clone size were taken over from that table, and D and trimming were inferred from the DNA. Of about 110,000 clones detected, 74% appear once; the ten largest clones hold roughly 2.6%. The length of the CDR3 is 15 residues. V was pared by 5 bases and J by 10 bases, with 19 bases between. Germline V gene lookup returns CDR1 SGHDT and CDR2 YYEEEE. Findings and limits, study-wide: Researchers catalogued around 150 TCR beta chains as cytomegalovirus-associated.

V usage is TRBV5-6 and J usage is TRBJ1-6, with a possible D match to TRBD1 (5 bases). Sequenced sample: PBMCs. The sequence derives from a man aged 45-60 years in good health and CMV-seropositive. The CDR3 sequence is CASSFGTGGQSPLHF. The CDR3 bases are TGTGCCAGCAGTTTTGGGACCGGAGGGCAATCACCCCTCCACTTT.